This entry concerns a single T cell receptor (beta chain). The germline V gene encodes CDR1 SNHLY and CDR2 FYNNEI. V shed 2 bases and J shed 6 bases, with 13 bases lying between them. The CDR3 has 15 residues. These data originate in a study of response to subunit inactivated influenza vaccine. Each CDR3 protein gets one entry after TCRdb re-called the RT-PCR reads with MiXCR. The table lists approximately 680,000 distinct CDR3 sequences, approximately 14% of them singletons. The sequence was collected from a man aged 50 to 59 who received an inactivated influenza vaccine. The chain joins TRBV2 to TRBJ1-4; D is unresolved. The source was PBMCs from blood, collected about 12 days after vaccination. CDR3 residues: CASSELASLYEKLFF. CDR3 bases: TGTGCCAGCAGTGAATTGGCCTCCCTCTATGAAAAACTGTTTTTT.